Shown below are 3 T cell receptor beta chains from a single sample sequenced in a study of early T cells in non-severe SARS-CoV-2 infection. Using its own MiXCR run on the 5' RACE reads, TCRdb lists one record per CDR3 protein. This sample has about 48,000 distinct CDR3 sequences, with under 15% found just once. Sequenced input: whole blood. The source of these receptors is an adult who was a healthcare worker with PCR-confirmed SARS-CoV-2 infection or an uninfected control (not recorded which).

This clonotype was counted a few times. The chain is built from TRBV6-5 and TRBJ1-5; unclear D gene. The germline gives CDR1 MNHEY, CDR2 SVGAGI. The CDR3 contains 14 residues. Trimming cost V 6 bases and J 7 bases, with 16 bases left between them. CDR3 region: CASSSGGSGQPQHF. In DNA form, the CDR3 reads TGTGCCAGCAGCTCAGGAGGATCCGGGCAGCCCCAGCATTTT.

At least ten counts were recorded for this clonotype. The V and J genes are TRBV7-2 and TRBJ2-5; D may be TRBD2 (6 bases). The CDR3 contains 18 residues. Germline-derived CDR1 and CDR2 are SGHTA and FQGNSA. V lost 3 bases and J 0 bases, leaving 20 bases between the germline ends. In DNA form, the CDR3 reads TGTGCCAGCAGCTTCCAAGGAGGGGCAGGGCTCCACCAAGAGACCCAGTACTTC. This sequence encodes CASSFQGGAGLHQETQYF.

This clonotype appeared a few times. The chain carries TRBV18 and TRBJ2-3, with TRBD2 matching 9 bases. V lost 3 bases, J lost 3 bases, and 7 bases stayed unmatched. Germline V gene lookup returns CDR1 KGHSH and CDR2 LQKENI. The CDR3 spans 16 residues. The CDR3 is CASSPRGSGRTDTQYF. The CDR3 nucleotides read TGTGCCAGCTCACCTCGGGGTAGCGGGAGAACAGATACGCAGTATTTT. Combining the CDR3 with reference TRBV18 and TRBJ2-3 gives the whole variable domain NAGVMQNPRHLVRRRGQEARLRCSPMKGHSHVYWYRQLPEEGLKFMVYLQKENIIDESGMPKERFSAEFPKEGPSILRIQQVVRGDSAAYFCASSPRGSGRTDTQYFGPGTRLTVL.